This T cell receptor beta chain was identified in a study of shared clonotypes between healthy human individuals (dated by TCRdb to about 2020). In the study overall: A couple of women and a few men aged 18 to 49 years were included in the cohort. For each donor, three plates each were used for CD4 naive and CD4 memory, two plates were used for CD8 naive, and one plate was used for CD8 memory. To estimate repertoire size and how much clonotypes are shared between individuals, the study performed deep sequencing of blood TCR repertoires from 4 to 6 healthy adults. To increase sequencing depth and limit assay-specific biases, different laboratories used diverse techniques to prepare libraries and sequence TCR repertoires. Between about 0.8 and 9 billion PBMCs per donor were obtained by leukapheresis. What the research found in general, with its limitations: Higher generation probabilities were observed for clonotypes shared by all four sorted-subset donors than for non-shared clonotypes. When four donors were compared, the shared fraction of clonotypes was around 5% for naive CD4, around 3.5% for naive CD8, 2% to 2.5% for memory CD4, and around 0.4% for memory CD8. Sampling was restricted to blood, and TCR repertoires in tissues likely differ from the TCR repertoires found in blood. Incomplete sequencing was indicated by rarefaction of sorted-subset datasets, despite the large sequencing depth. Because the study included only a small number of donors, the genetic and exposure-history diversity represented was limited. Based on pairwise subsampling, the degree of clonotype sharing among donors was expected to be affected by sequencing depth. Larger estimated clonotype richness was generally found for naive subsets than for memory subsets.

Using the deep immunoSEQ assay, multiplex PCR amplified TCR CDR3 regions from genomic DNA. Extracted genomic DNA from each cell subset was spread evenly across all wells of several immunoSEQ 96-well plates, with each plate serving as a replicate. For sorted subsets, roughly 200 ng of genomic DNA, equivalent to about 30,000 T cell genomes, went into each replicate PCR. Purified libraries were measured with a Qubit 3.0 fluorometer, size-checked on a Bioanalyzer 2100, and measured again with the KAPA Library Quantification kit. Every immunoSEQ 96-well plate was sequenced on a separate single-read 150-cycle Illumina NextSeq 550 flow cell. Per the source publication's procedure: Because the immunoSEQ output held only junctional sequences and lacked quality scores, the filtering could not match the filtering applied to full-length reads. Sequences were annotated with PyIR, a Python wrapper for IgBLAST v1.9, and V/J genes and CDR3 were assigned using IMGT germline references. Reads with weak V/J assignments (E-value above 1e-6), missing CDR3, stop codons, out-of-frame junctions, or ambiguous translated residues were removed. V3J clonotypes were defined as sequences sharing the same inferred V gene, J gene, and CDR3 amino acid sequence. Percentage overlap between repertoires was calculated by dividing the number of shared unique clonotypes by the size of the smaller repertoire. Repertoire richness was assessed with RTK rarefaction, the Chao1 estimator, and Recon v2.1 estimates of unobserved clonotypes. Generation probabilities were computed with OLGA for all TCRbeta clonotypes obtained by the gDNA method from four donors. Drawn from immuneACCESS, this table holds only the in-frame rearrangements with V and J called that TCRdb kept. Clones are partly lost; checked studies trace under half to an unresolved V gene and leave the rest unexplained. D and trimming come from the DNA, and the V and J calls and clone size come from that table. Here the sample has 2 million to 2.5 million clones; nearly 97% occur a single time. Clones ranked in the top ten supply around 0.13% of the sample.

Healthy HIV-negative adults with no recently reported acute infections or vaccinations were included as donors. Every donor was a Caucasian adult residing in Nashville, Tennessee, USA. CD4+ T cells were enriched by magnetic negative selection; naive cells were then positively selected on CD45RA, and the negative fraction formed the memory subset. After blood collection by leukapheresis, PBMCs were isolated using Ficoll-Histopaque density gradient centrifugation and then cryopreserved in the vapor phase of liquid nitrogen. Analytical flow cytometry was used to check the purity and quantity of every magnetically sorted T cell population. From each sorted fraction, genomic DNA was isolated and quantified by UV absorbance on a Nanodrop 2000c. Worth noting for this clone: Its antigen target is currently unknown. There are no base qualities to consult, and no much larger clone falls within one base.

The CDR3 has 14 amino acids, counting the end cysteine and phenylalanine. CDR3 DNA is the only sequence kept; it has 42 bases, read in frame from the first base. This sequence was found in a man aged 18-30 years in good health. The rearrangement joined TRBV7-5 to TRBJ1-6. TRBV7-5 is marked as a pseudogene. Sequencing was performed on naive CD4+ T cells sorted from blood. According to the study, the label for this sample's cell subset or site signals: CD45RA+ positively selected. The DNA sequence reads TGTGCCAGAAGCTTAGGGGACTATAATTCACCCCTCCACTTT. It encodes CARSLGDYNSPLHF.